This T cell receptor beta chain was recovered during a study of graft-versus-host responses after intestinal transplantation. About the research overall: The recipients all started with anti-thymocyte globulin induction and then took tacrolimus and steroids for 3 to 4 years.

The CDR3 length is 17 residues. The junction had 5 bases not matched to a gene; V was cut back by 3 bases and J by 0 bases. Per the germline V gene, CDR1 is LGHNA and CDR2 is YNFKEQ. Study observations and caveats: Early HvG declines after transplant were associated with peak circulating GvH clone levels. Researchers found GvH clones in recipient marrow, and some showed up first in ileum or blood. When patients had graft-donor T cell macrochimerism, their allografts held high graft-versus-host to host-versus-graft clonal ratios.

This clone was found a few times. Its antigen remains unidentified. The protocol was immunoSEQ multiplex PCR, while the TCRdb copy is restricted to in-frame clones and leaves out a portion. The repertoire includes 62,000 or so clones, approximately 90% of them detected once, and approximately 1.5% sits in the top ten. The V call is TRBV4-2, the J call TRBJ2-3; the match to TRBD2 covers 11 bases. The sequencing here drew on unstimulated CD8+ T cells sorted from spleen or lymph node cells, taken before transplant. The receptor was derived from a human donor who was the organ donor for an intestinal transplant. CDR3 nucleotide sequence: TGTGCCAGCAGCCAGGAACGGACTAGCGGGAGCACAGATACGCAGTATTTT. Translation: CASSQERTSGSTDTQYF.